A single sample gave rise to the 20 T cell receptor beta chains below, sequenced in a study of post-analysis software for immune sequencing data. Overall study results and limits: Higher frequency in patients than in controls was seen for roughly five TRBV segments, with TRBV5-6, TRBV5-1 and TRBV20-1 among them.

Unique molecular identifiers featured in each of the TCR beta cDNA libraries. MiXCR was run by TCRdb on the PCR reads, yielding one entry per CDR3 protein. The repertoire includes about 430,000 distinct CDR3 sequences, 39% of them detected once, and 6% to 9% sits in the top ten. The antigens of these receptors remain unknown. Sequencing used blood. Every receptor here comes from a girl between 2 and 10 years old with multiple sclerosis.

In its sample, this clonotype was seen a few times. The chain carries TRBV10-3 and TRBJ2-3; D is possibly TRBD2 (6 bases). This CDR3 spans 14 amino acids. V lost 10 bases and J lost 0, with 14 bases in between. The V gene's germline CDR1 is ENHRY and CDR2 SYGVKD. CDR3 sequence reads: CATEGGASTDTQYF. CDR3 sequence (DNA): TGTGCCACGGAGGGAGGTGCTAGCACAGATACGCAGTATTTT.

The V call is TRBV5-5, the J call TRBJ2-5; D gene ambiguous. The germline V gene has CDR1 SGHKS and CDR2 YYEKEE (reference sequence). CDR3 length equals 12 residues. Deletions cut 4 bases from V and 5 bases from J, with 9 bases between. This CDR3 is CASSHQRETQYF. The CDR3 nucleotides read TGTGCCAGCAGCCACCAAAGGGAGACCCAGTACTTC.

The rearrangement uses TRBV29-1 and TRBJ2-4; 7 nucleotides match TRBD1. The DNA end favors TRBJ2-7, so the J call may be wrong. The CDR3 totals 14 residues. CDR1 is SQVTM and CDR2 is ANQGSEA in the germline V gene. The CDR3 protein is CSVYRQGVPYEQYF. The CDR3 DNA reads TGCAGCGTGTACAGACAGGGCGTACCCTACGAGCAGTACTTC.

This clonotype was found once. The chain joins TRBV10-2 to TRBJ1-1; the match to TRBD1 covers 11 bases. Germline lookup yields CDR1 WSHSY and CDR2 SAAADI. The V and J ends lost 6 bases and 11 bases, in that order; junction bases with no gene match: 5. There are 12 residues in the CDR3. The chain's CDR3 is CASRIGQGAAFF. For the CDR3, the DNA is TGCGCCAGCAGGATAGGACAGGGGGCCGCTTTCTTT.

The V gene is TRBV5-1, the J gene TRBJ2-7, with TRBD1 matching over 9 bases. The CDR3 totals 17 residues. Unmatched junction bases numbered 7, after V lost 0 bases and J lost 0 bases. The germline V gene has CDR1 SGHRS and CDR2 YFSETQ. Here the CDR3 reads CASSLVGTGLISYEQYF. The CDR3, as DNA: TGCGCCAGCAGCTTGGTAGGGACAGGGCTTATCTCCTACGAGCAGTACTTC.

This sequence joins TRBV6-5 and TRBJ2-5; D ambiguous. V was shortened by 0 bases and J by 2 bases, with 7 bases between the two germline ends. The germline gives CDR1 MNHEY, CDR2 SVGAGI. This CDR3 spans 14 amino acids. DNA for the CDR3: TGTGCCAGCAGTTACTCGGACGGGCAAGAGACCCAGTACTTC. This translates into CASSYSDGQETQYF.

The chain has TRBV5-1 and TRBJ1-5; no clear D gene. Germline assignment: CDR1 SGHRS and CDR2 YFSETQ. CDR3 length: 14 residues. V gave up 0 bases and J gave up 7 bases, with 11 bases separating them. The CDR3: CASSLVGLGQPQHF. In DNA form, the CDR3 reads TGCGCCAGCAGCTTGGTTGGATTGGGGCAGCCCCAGCATTTT. The full variable domain, completed using reference TRBV5-1 and TRBJ1-5, is KAGVTQTPRYLIKTRGQQVTLSCSPISGHRSVSWYQQTPGQGLQFLFEYFSETQRNKGNFPGRFSGRQFSNSRSEMNVSTLELGDSALYLCASSLVGLGQPQHFGDGTRLSIL.

The chain is built from TRBV20-1 and TRBJ2-3; TRBD1 is a possible D gene (6 bases). CDR1 and CDR2 (germline): DFQATT, SNEGSKA (reference sequence). This CDR3 contains 13 residues. V lost 5 bases, J lost 0 bases, and 9 bases lay in between. The CDR3 DNA follows: TGCAGTGCTTGTACAGGGAGCACAGATACGCAGTATTTT. It translates to CSACTGSTDTQYF.

Concerning this clonotype: Its ends do not fully match the called genes, so a read error is possible. The chain carries TRBV29-1 and TRBJ2-1, with 8 positions matching TRBD2. The CDR3 is 15 residues long. The germline CDR1 and CDR2 sequences are SQVTM and ANQGSEA. The CDR3 spells CSVEDRTSSYDEQFF. DNA for the CDR3: TGCAGCGTTGAAGATAGGACTAGCTCCTACGATGAGCAGTTCTTC.

The rearrangement uses TRBV5-1 and TRBJ2-5; 11 positions match TRBD2. The CDR3 extends over 17 amino acids. CDR1 and CDR2 from the germline V gene are SGHRS and YFSETQ. V was pared by 5 bases and J by 7 bases, with 16 bases of the junction left unmatched. CDR3 DNA: TGCGCCAGCAGAGACGAGGAGGGACTAGCGGCTTGGGGGACCCAGTACTTC. Residues: CASRDEEGLAAWGTQYF.

The rearrangement joins TRBV28 to TRBJ2-1, with D perhaps matching TRBD1 (5 bases). The J call may be mistaken, given a closer DNA end match to TRBJ2-7. The germline CDR1 and CDR2 sequences are MDHEN and SYDVKM. The CDR3 spans 16 residues. The CDR3 nucleotides are TGTGCCAGCAGTTTCCGACAGCTTTTATCCCCCTACGAGCAGTACTTC. It is translated as CASSFRQLLSPYEQYF.

This clonotype was detected only a few times. The V call is TRBV27, the J call TRBJ2-5; 10 bases are a match to TRBD1. The J call may be incorrect, as the DNA end agrees better with TRBJ2-7. Germline V CDR1 and CDR2: MNHEY, SMNVEV (reference sequence). CDR3 length: 15 amino acids. CDR3 nucleotides: TGTGCCAGCAGTTTCCACGACAGGGGGCTATACGAGCAGTACTTC. Residues: CASSFHDRGLYEQYF.

The sample holds a few counts of this clonotype. The rearrangement joins TRBV6-4 to TRBJ2-5; no reliable D call. V lost 10 bases, J lost 5 bases, and 14 bases lay in between. The CDR3 has 12 residues. Per germline, CDR1 MRHNA and CDR2 SNTAGT. CDR3 sequence (DNA): TGTGCCACCCCCAAAACTTTGGAGACCCAGTACTTC. Translating gives CATPKTLETQYF.

Only a few counts were recorded for this clonotype. The chain recombines TRBV29-1 with TRBJ1-2; no definite D call. V lost 0 bases, J lost 8 bases, and 13 bases lay in between. CDR1 and CDR2 (germline): SQVTM, ANQGSEA. The CDR3 covers 13 residues. CDR3 sequence: CSVEDIAPYGYTF. As DNA, the CDR3 is TGCAGCGTTGAAGATATAGCCCCTTACGGCTACACCTTC.

This chain joins TRBV12-3 or TRBV12-4 and TRBJ2-5, with 8 bases matching TRBD2. The CDR3 runs 15 residues. V was clipped by 4 bases and J by 5 bases; unmatched bases: 9. The chain's CDR3 is CASSSERERGETQYF. The CDR3 DNA reads TGTGCCAGCAGTTCAGAGCGGGAGCGGGGTGAGACCCAGTACTTC.

The rearrangement joins TRBV6-6 to TRBJ1-1; the D gene is possibly TRBD1 (6 bases). Germline V gene sequence: CDR1 MNHNY, CDR2 SVGAGI (reference sequence). V dropped 5 bases and J dropped 6 bases, with 16 bases sitting between them. The CDR3 sequence is 14 residues long. CDR3 residues: CASSQQGRGSEAFF. In DNA form, the CDR3 reads TGTGCCAGCAGTCAACAGGGCAGGGGTTCTGAAGCTTTCTTT.

This clonotype was seen only a few times. The V gene is TRBV3-1, the J gene TRBJ2-7; unclear D gene. CDR1 LGHDT and CDR2 YNNKEL come from the germline V gene (reference sequence). This CDR3 has 16 residues. V lost 0 bases and J lost 2, with 14 bases in between. DNA of the CDR3: TGTGCCAGCAGCCAAGATCTTGGGCGGAAACCCTACGAGCAGTACTTC. This sequence encodes CASSQDLGRKPYEQYF.

The rearrangement links TRBV3-1 to TRBJ2-2; D ambiguous. The length of the CDR3 is 15 residues. The V gene lost 1 base and the J gene lost 15 bases, with 21 bases spanning the gap. CDR1 is LGHDT and CDR2 is YNNKEL in the germline V gene (reference sequence). CDR3 nucleotides: TGTGCCAGCAGCCAAGTGCCCCTACCTCGGAGTCAGGTGTTTTTT. Encoded protein: CASSQVPLPRSQVFF.

The chain couples TRBV4-2 to TRBJ1-6, with 10 bases matching TRBD1. Germline V gene sequence: CDR1 LGHNA, CDR2 YNFKEQ. There are 16 residues in the CDR3. V shed 2 bases, J shed 8 bases, and the junction held 6 bases outside the gene matches. The CDR3 DNA is TGTGCCAGCAGCCAACCCCGGGACAGGGGTTATTCACCCCTCCACTTT. This codes for CASSQPRDRGYSPLHF.

The chain carries TRBV5-1 and TRBJ1-5; D call uncertain. CDR1 is SGHRS and CDR2 is YFSETQ in the germline V gene. This CDR3 spans 15 amino acids. Between the trimmed V and J ends, which lost 4 bases and 8 bases, there was a span of 19 bases. CDR3 DNA: TGCGCCAGCAGCGCAACCGGGAACATGGGTGAGCCCCAGCATTTT. Amino acid sequence: CASSATGNMGEPQHF.